The rows below give T cell receptor beta chains drawn from one sample of a study of vaccination effects on CD4 cells after COVID-19. TCRdb's copy holds only in-frame clones and misses some; the assay was immunoSEQ multiplex PCR. Among roughly 41,000 clones listed, around 71% were seen once. These receptors' antigens are unknown. The sample consisted of CD4+ T cells from PBMCs cultured without peptide, taken after COVID-19 vaccination. The receptors were sampled from a human donor who received a COVID-19 vaccine. Each CDR3 is given with its conserved first and last residue. D genes are given only for firm matches. Only some rows state a clone size, as once, few, many or a class for expanded clones.

d_call cdr3_length clone_size j_call v_call cdr3_nt cdr3_aa
- 13 - TRBJ1-1 TRBV30 TGTGCCTGGAGTGGCCGGCTGAACACTGAAGCTTTCTTT CAWSGRLNTEAFF
TRBD1 15 - TRBJ1-3 TRBV19 TGTGCCAGTAGCCGTCAGGGGGCTCTTGGAAACACCATATATTTT CASSRQGALGNTIYF
- 12 once TRBJ2-1 TRBV7-9 TGTGCCAGCAGCCGAAAAAACAATGAGCAGTTCTTC CASSRKNNEQFF
TRBD1 14 once TRBJ2-3 TRBV27 TGTGCCAGCAGCGAACAATGGACAGGGCATACGCAGTATTTT CASSEQWTGHTQYF
TRBD1 15 - TRBJ2-7 TRBV5-1 TGCGCCAGCAGCTTGGGGGACAGGGACTCCTACGAGCAGTACTTC CASSLGDRDSYEQYF
TRBD1 17 - TRBJ1-4 TRBV5-4 TGTGCCAGCAGCGCGTCCCGGGACAGTAATAAGGGGGAAAAACTGTTTTTT CASSASRDSNKGEKLFF
- 14 - TRBJ2-4 TRBV7-8 TGTGCCAGCAGCTACGGACAACCTGGAAACATTCAGTACTTC CASSYGQPGNIQYF
- 13 once TRBJ1-6 TRBV6-6 TGTGCCAGCTGGACGGGAACAAATTCACCCCTCCACTTT CASWTGTNSPLHF
TRBD1 18 few TRBJ1-3 TRBV4-2 TGTGCCAGCAGCCGAGACCTGGGACAGCTTCCCTCTGGAAACACCATATATTTT CASSRDLGQLPSGNTIYF
- 19 - TRBJ1-2 TRBV19 TGTGCCAGTCCCAGTTACAAAACGGGACAAGTGATGAGAGTTCATGGCTACACCTTC CASPSYKTGQVMRVHGYTF
TRBD1 13 - TRBJ1-1 TRBV10-2 TGCGCCAGCAGCCCAGGGGGCCATACTGAAGCTTTCTTT CASSPGGHTEAFF
- 17 - TRBJ2-3 TRBV7-8 TGTGCCAGCAGCTTAGGAGCACCGGGTCCTAGCACAGATACGCAGTATTTT CASSLGAPGPSTDTQYF
TRBD1 17 - TRBJ1-3 TRBV5-5 TGTGCCAGCAGCTTAGGATTGGAGGGGGCCCTCGAAAACACCATATATTTT CASSLGLEGALENTIYF
TRBD2 14 - TRBJ2-3 TRBV2 TGTGCCAGCTCCGGAGGGAGGGCTGTAGATACGCAGTATTTT CASSGGRAVDTQYF
- 14 - TRBJ1-1 TRBV18 TGTGCCAGCTCAACAGAGGACGGGAACACTGAAGCTTTCTTT CASSTEDGNTEAFF
- 15 - TRBJ1-2 TRBV6-5 TGTGCCAGCAGTTACCCCTCGAAGGGAGGCTATGGCTACACCTTC CASSYPSKGGYGYTF
- 11 - TRBJ2-2 TRBV20-1 TGCAGTGCTACCTCGGCCGGGGAGCTGTTTTTT CSATSAGELFF
- 13 - TRBJ2-3 TRBV3-1/TRBV3-2 TGTGCCAGCAGCCTCTCCTCACTTGATACGCAGTATTTT CASSLSSLDTQYF
- 13 - TRBJ2-1 TRBV19 TGTGCCAGTAGTGCCCCCTTGGGGGGTGAGCAGTTCTTC CASSAPLGGEQFF
- 14 many TRBJ1-3 TRBV19 TGTGCCAGTTCCCGGAGCGGCACTGGAAACACCATATATTTT CASSRSGTGNTIYF
TRBD1 16 - TRBJ1-2 TRBV18 TGTGCCAGCTCACCCTTCCGGACAGGTAGCTCCTATGGCTACACCTTC CASSPFRTGSSYGYTF
- 14 - TRBJ1-3 TRBV2 TGTGCCAGCAGTGCAGGCACCTCTGGAAACACCATATATTTT CASSAGTSGNTIYF
- 15 - TRBJ1-1 TRBV6-5 TGTGCCAGCAGTTACTCGGGGGCGCTGAACACTGAAGCTTTCTTT CASSYSGALNTEAFF
TRBD2 21 - TRBJ2-7 TRBV3-1/TRBV3-2 TGTGCCAGCAGCCAAGGAGGCCTCCCGGGTCTAGCGGGAGACCACTCCTACGAGCAGTACTTC CASSQGGLPGLAGDHSYEQYF
- 12 few TRBJ2-2 TRBV30 TGTGCCTGGAATTTGGGTAGCGGGGAGCTGTTTTTT CAWNLGSGELFF
- 12 - TRBJ1-3 TRBV9 TGTGCCAGCCGGGGTCCAGGAAACACCATATATTTT CASRGPGNTIYF
TRBD1 17 few TRBJ1-1 TRBV11-2 TGTGCCAGCAGCGACATAATAACAGGGGCTATAAGTACTGAAGCTTTCTTT CASSDIITGAISTEAFF
- 12 few TRBJ2-7 TRBV2 TGTGCCAGTAACAGGGAAAACTACGAGCAGTACTTC CASNRENYEQYF
TRBD2 19 - TRBJ2-3 TRBV3-1/TRBV3-2 TGTGCCAGCAGCCATCACGGCGTGAGGAGCGGGGGGGCCGGGGATACGCAGTATTTT CASSHHGVRSGGAGDTQYF
- 16 - TRBJ2-1 TRBV6-4 TGTGCCAGCAGTGACTCAGGGGCGGGTGTCTACAATGAGCAGTTCTTC CASSDSGAGVYNEQFF
- 15 - TRBJ1-5 TRBV19 TGTGCCAGTAGTACCTCCGCTTCGGGCAATCAGCCCCAGCATTTT CASSTSASGNQPQHF
- 14 few TRBJ2-3 TRBV3-1/TRBV3-2 TGTGCCAGCCGGAGGGGGGGGGCGCCAGATACGCAGTATTTT CASRRGGAPDTQYF
TRBD1 15 - TRBJ1-2 TRBV7-2 TGTGCCAGCAGCACCAGGACAGGGGGCGTGGTTGGCTACACCTTC CASSTRTGGVVGYTF
- 13 once TRBJ1-4 TRBV3-1/TRBV3-2 TGTGCCAGCAGCCAGGGACTTATGACAGGTCTGTTTTTT CASSQGLMTGLFF
TRBD2 14 few TRBJ2-7 TRBV4-2 TGTGCCGAAAACTTAGCGGGAGGAACCTACGAGCAGTACTTC CAENLAGGTYEQYF
TRBD1 16 - TRBJ2-2 TRBV7-4 TGTGCCAGCAGCTTCTCCGGGACAGCGAACACCGGGGAGCTGTTTTTT CASSFSGTANTGELFF
TRBD2 16 once TRBJ2-5 TRBV18 TGTGCCAGCTCACCTAATCCCCCGGGGACTAGAGAGACCCAGTACTTC CASSPNPPGTRETQYF
- 13 - TRBJ1-4 TRBV6-5 TGTGCCAGCTCGGTCAGGCAGAATGAAAAACTGTTTTTT CASSVRQNEKLFF
TRBD2 16 - TRBJ2-1 TRBV5-1 TGCGCCAGCAGCTTGGCCCTAGCGGGAGGGCGGAATGAGCAGTTCTTC CASSLALAGGRNEQFF
TRBD2 15 - TRBJ2-1 TRBV5-1 TGCGCCAGCAGCTTAAGGGTAGCGGGGCCCAATGAGCAGTTCTTC CASSLRVAGPNEQFF
- 14 - TRBJ1-1 TRBV5-5 TGTGCCAGCAGCTTGATGTGGGGCAACACTGAAGCTTTCTTT CASSLMWGNTEAFF
- 14 - TRBJ1-1 TRBV7-8 TGTGCCAGCAGCTTAGGGGCCTGGGGCACTGAAGCTTTCTTT CASSLGAWGTEAFF
TRBD1 12 few TRBJ1-2 TRBV30 TGTGCCTGGAATGTTCCAGGGGGTGGCTACACCTTC CAWNVPGGGYTF
- 12 few TRBJ2-7 TRBV30 TGTGCCTGGAGTCGGGGTACCTACGAGCAGTACTTC CAWSRGTYEQYF
- 14 few TRBJ1-2 TRBV7-9 TGTGCCAGCAGCGGTCGAGAACTTAGCTATGGCTACACCTTC CASSGRELSYGYTF
TRBD1 16 - TRBJ1-3 TRBV6-6 TGTGCCAGCAGTTACGGACAGGGGGCGTGGGGAAACACCATATATTTT CASSYGQGAWGNTIYF